The 3 T cell receptor beta chains given below trace back to one sample, sequenced in a study of neurological immune-mediated disorders. TCRdb re-called the 5' RACE reads through MiXCR, storing one row per CDR3 protein. The table has more than 45,000 distinct CDR3 sequences, around 3.6% seen once. Sequencing input: PBMCs. The receptor set was obtained from a man aged 30 to 45 with multiple sclerosis.

There are many counts of this clonotype. V usage is TRBV12-3 or TRBV12-4 and J usage is TRBJ2-7; tentative D call: TRBD2 (5 bases). The V end lost 5 bases, the J end lost 6 bases, and 14 bases lay between the germline ends. CDR3 length equals 13 residues. This chain's CDR3 is CASSPLEASEQYF. The DNA for the CDR3 is TGTGCCAGCAGTCCCTTGGAGGCCTCCGAGCAGTACTTC.

This clonotype was recorded at least ten times. The chain links TRBV10-3 to TRBJ1-1, with 10 bases fitting TRBD1. CDR3 length: 13 residues. Germline V gene sequence: CDR1 ENHRY, CDR2 SYGVKD. The V and J ends lost 10 bases and 6 bases, in that order; junction bases with no gene match: 8. The CDR3 DNA follows: TGTGCCACCCGACAGGGGGCGTCTTCTGAAGCTTTCTTT. Translation: CATRQGASSEAFF.

This clonotype has a count of ten or more. The gene calls are TRBV28 and TRBJ2-1; TRBD2 matches 9 bases. The CDR3 runs to 14 residues. Per the germline V gene, CDR1 is MDHEN and CDR2 is SYDVKM. Trimming took 3 bases from V and 5 from J; bases not matched to a gene: 2. CDR3 loop: CASSLTSGNNEQFF. The CDR3 DNA is TGTGCCAGCAGTTTGACTAGCGGAAACAATGAGCAGTTCTTC.